The clone carrying this TCR beta chain was detected ten times or more. This sample is drawn from a study of T cells in Graves' hyperthyroidism and ophthalmopathy. The ends were cut back, 1 base at V and 6 bases at J, with 10 bases in the middle. Per germline, CDR1 MDHEN and CDR2 SYDVKM. This CDR3 contains 15 residues. Exclusion of a patient resulted from uncontrolled infection, other autoimmune disease, pregnancy or lactation. Template material for amplifying TCR beta CDR3 regions consisted of RNA transcripts. A first-round RT-PCR of the TCR CDR3 used the HTBI primer set. One entry per CDR3 protein results from TCRdb running MiXCR on the multiplex PCR reads. This table has about 420,000 distinct CDR3 sequences, less than 20% appearing once.

The genes are TRBV28 and TRBJ1-6; D is perhaps TRBD1 (6 bases). This clonotype was obtained from a woman younger than 35 with Graves' hyperthyroidism. Sequencing was carried out using blood. CDR3 region: CASSLYRDVNSPLHF. The CDR3 bases are TGTGCCAGCAGTTTATACAGGGATGTTAATTCACCCCTCCACTTT.